This T cell receptor (beta chain) emerged from a study of T cell changes during pregnancy in multiple sclerosis (dated by TCRdb to about 2019). Looking at the study overall: The study examined how the T cell repertoire changed over the course of pregnancy in women with multiple sclerosis.

This clone came up once. Its cognate antigen has yet to be identified. There are no base qualities to consult, and no much larger clone falls within one base. The library was prepared using the immunoSEQ multiplex PCR assay. Drawn from immuneACCESS, this table holds only the in-frame rearrangements with V and J called that TCRdb kept. Clones are partly lost; checked studies trace under half to an unresolved V gene and leave the rest unexplained. The sample profile shows roughly 72,000 clones; more than 70% of them were found once. Approximately 0.97% of the sample rests with the top ten. Measured from the cysteine to the phenylalanine, the CDR3 is 13 residues long. The kept DNA is CDR3 alone, 39 bases in frame from the first base. Taken from the germline V gene (reference sequence), the CDR1 and CDR2 loops are SEHNR and FQNEAQ. V gives up 0 bases and J gives up 3 bases, and the segment between their germline ends measures 4 bases.

The source is a female donor in good health, enrolled as a control in a pregnancy study. The sample consisted of peripheral blood, taken in the first trimester of pregnancy. The sequence is built from TRBV7-9 and TRBJ2-3, with the D gene too uncertain to name. The bases are TGTGCCAGCAGCTTAGCTCCAACAGATACGCAGTATTTT. The encoded protein is CASSLAPTDTQYF.